This TCR beta chain was sequenced in a study of post-analysis software for immune sequencing data. General study results and limits: By F measure, strong co-clustering occurred among samples prepared in the same batch. TRBV segments more frequent in patients than in controls numbered roughly 5 and included TRBV5-6, TRBV5-1 and TRBV20-1. When compared against controls, multiple sclerosis patients showed significantly lower normalized Chao1 diversity.

This CDR3 has 14 amino acids. V shed 1 base, J shed 7 bases, and the junction held 4 bases outside the gene matches. Germline values: CDR1 SGHRS, CDR2 YFSETQ. As regards this clonotype: Its antigen is not identified.

Unique molecular identifiers featured in each of the TCR beta cDNA libraries. Researchers reported roughly 0.5 million cDNA molecules coming from roughly 1 to 10 million T cells. Each CDR3 protein is one row after TCRdb ran MiXCR on the PCR reads. The sample includes 450,000 to 650,000 distinct CDR3 sequences, roughly 40% of them seen just once. The chain links TRBV5-1 to TRBJ2-1; TRBD2 matches at 8 bases. Sequences were obtained from blood. This receptor was taken from a girl aged 5-17 years with multiple sclerosis. CDR3 coding DNA: TGCGCCAGCAGCTTGTACGGGAGGGGAAATGAGCAGTTCTTC. This gives the protein CASSLYGRGNEQFF.